The sequence of this T cell receptor beta chain was determined in a study of blood T cell repertoires in COVID-19. In the original analysis: The assay estimated nucleated cells by amplifying reference gene primers. Profiled with immunoSEQ multiplex PCR; TCRdb holds only in-frame clones, not every one. V, J and clone size derive from that table, while D and trimming were established from the DNA sequence. The table records about 190,000 clones, 80% to 90% of them present only once. Germline lookup yields CDR1 SGDLS and CDR2 YYNGEE. The CDR3 loop spans 14 amino acids. V gave up 7 bases and J gave up 6 bases; unmatched junction bases: 11.

The J gene is TRBJ1-2, the V gene TRBV9; 8 nucleotides match TRBD1. The sequence was collected from a human donor in a cohort sampled during active COVID-19. The sequencing input was peripheral blood. CDR3 region: CASGQGQLIHGYTF. DNA for the CDR3: TGTGCCAGCGGACAGGGCCAATTGATCCATGGCTACACCTTC.